Listed below are T cell receptor beta chains from one sample, sequenced in a study of regulatory T cells in long-lasting Graves disease. TCRdb passed the multiplex PCR reads through MiXCR, listing each CDR3 protein once. This sample has about 380,000 distinct CDR3 sequences, with about a sixth found just once. Sequences were derived from peripheral blood mononuclear cells (PBMCs), sampled at new diagnosis, from a patient treated with antithyroid drugs. The receptors shown here come from a female donor with Graves disease. The CDR3 runs from the conserved cysteine through the conserved F or W. Each record gives: V gene, D gene, clone size, J gene, CDR3 DNA, CDR3 protein. The D gene is left open where the match is weak. The size entry is marked missing in some rows and otherwise reads once, few, many or a size class.

TRBV6-4,.,.,TRBJ1-4,TGTGCCAGCAGCAGTGGGACTCCCCGGGGAGGTGATGAAAACCTGTTTTTT,CASSSGTPRGGDENLFF
TRBV30,TRBD2,.,TRBJ2-2,TGTGCCTCCTCTAGCGGGAGTTTACACGGGGAGCTGTTTTTT,CASSSGSLHGELFF
TRBV20-1,.,many,TRBJ1-2,TGCAGTGCTATGGGTCCGGGGCGGAACTATGGCTACACCTTC,CSAMGPGRNYGYTF
TRBV10-3,.,many,TRBJ1-2,TGTGCCATCAGTGAGTCGACGGGGTTTGGCTATGGCTACACCTTC,CAISESTGFGYGYTF
TRBV6-5,.,many,TRBJ2-7,TGTGCCAGCAGTTCGGGTGGAGGGGTGCCTTCCTACGAGCAGTACTTC,CASSSGGGVPSYEQYF
TRBV20-1,TRBD1,.,TRBJ1-2,TGCAGTGCTAGTACGGACAGGGCGGAATCCTATGGCTACACCTTC,CSASTDRAESYGYTF
TRBV6-5,TRBD1,many,TRBJ2-7,TGTGCCAGCAGTTATACAGGACAGGGCTCCTACGAGCAGTACTTC,CASSYTGQGSYEQYF
TRBV5-1,.,many,TRBJ2-2,TGCGCCAGCAGCCTCTCAGGGGAGGCCGACACCGGGGAGCTGTTTTTT,CASSLSGEADTGELFF
TRBV12-3/TRBV12-4,TRBD2,many,TRBJ2-3,TGTGCCAGCAGTTTAGTCGGCGGTGGACTAGCGGGACGCACAGATACGCAGTATTTT,CASSLVGGGLAGRTDTQYF
TRBV9,TRBD1,.,TRBJ1-2,TGTGCCAGCAGCATAAAGACAGGGGGGTATGGCTACACCTTC,CASSIKTGGYGYTF
TRBV27,.,many,TRBJ1-1,TGTGCCACAAAGGCAGTGATGAACACTGAAGCTTTCTTT,CATKAVMNTEAFF
TRBV6-2/TRBV6-3,TRBD1,many,TRBJ2-7,TGTGCCAGCAGTAAAGGGGACAGGAACGACGAGCAGTACTTC,CASSKGDRNDEQYF
TRBV7-2,TRBD2,few,TRBJ2-4,TGTGCCAGCAGCCCAAGCCCAACCTCCACCGGGACTAGTCTATTCTTC,CASSPSPTSTGTSLFF
TRBV20-1,.,many,TRBJ2-5,TGCAGTGCGCCGAGACCTGACCCGTTGGAGACCCAGTACTTC,CSAPRPDPLETQYF
TRBV20-1,.,.,TRBJ2-5,TGCAGTGCTAATGGTGGGGGACCGCTCCAAGAGACCCAGTACTTC,CSANGGGPLQETQYF
TRBV30,.,few,TRBJ1-5,TGTGCCTGGAGTGTAAAGACTCGGCAGCCCCAGCATTTT,CAWSVKTRQPQHF
TRBV3-1,.,many,TRBJ2-7,TGTGCCAGCAGCCAAGAAGGGGGGTTTTACGAGCAGTACTTC,CASSQEGGFYEQYF
TRBV3-1,.,many,TRBJ1-1,TGTGCCAGCAGCCAAGACGTAGCTGTCTCTGAAGCTTTCTTT,CASSQDVAVSEAFF
TRBV5-4,.,many,TRBJ2-5,TGTGCCAGCAGCTTCGTGGTTGTAGGGGACGGGGAGACCCAGTACTTC,CASSFVVVGDGETQYF
TRBV15,.,many,TRBJ1-2,TGTGCCACCAGCAGAGATCCCCCAGAGGGTAACTATGGCTACACCTTC,CATSRDPPEGNYGYTF
TRBV20-1,TRBD1,many,TRBJ1-6,TGCAGTGTCCAAAGGGGGCCTCTCAATTCACCCCTCCACTTT,CSVQRGPLNSPLHF
TRBV9,.,few,TRBJ1-6,TGTGCCAGCAGCGTAGACCCCACCCCCGGCGGCAGGTCAAGCTCACCCCTCCACTTT,CASSVDPTPGGRSSSPLHF
TRBV27,.,.,TRBJ2-6,TGTGCCAGCAGTTTATTAGGGGACATTTTCTCTGGGGCCAACGTCCTGACTTTC,CASSLLGDIFSGANVLTF
TRBV6-1,TRBD1,many,TRBJ1-1,TGTGCCAGCAGGAACACGGACAGGGGGAACACTGAAGCTTTCTTT,CASRNTDRGNTEAFF
TRBV28,.,few,TRBJ2-7,TGTGCCAGCAGTGCCCCGGGACGCACGGCCGCCGAGCAGTACTTC,CASSAPGRTAAEQYF
TRBV2,TRBD1,many,TRBJ1-5,TGTGCCAGCAATGGCGGGACAGGTAACAATCAGCCCCAGCATTTT,CASNGGTGNNQPQHF
TRBV2,.,many,TRBJ2-2,TGTGCCAGCAGTGAATCCCCTAACACCGGGGAGCTGTTTTTT,CASSESPNTGELFF
TRBV3-1,TRBD2,many,TRBJ2-2,TGTGCCAGCAGCCCGGGGGAGGGGAACACCGGGGAGCTGTTTTTT,CASSPGEGNTGELFF
TRBV9,.,many,TRBJ1-1,TGTGCCAGCAGCGTTTCAGCAGCGGGCGGTGGGACTGAAGCTTTCTTT,CASSVSAAGGGTEAFF
TRBV27,TRBD1,few,TRBJ2-1,TGTGCCAGCAGTTTACCGGGACAGGGTATTGATGAGCAGTTCTTC,CASSLPGQGIDEQFF
TRBV28,.,once,TRBJ2-1,TGTGCCAGCAGTTTATCATCCTCGATCCTCTCCTACAATGAGCAGTTCTTC,CASSLSSSILSYNEQFF
TRBV13,.,many,TRBJ2-3,TGTGCCAGCAGTTCCGACACAGATACGCAGTATTTT,CASSSDTDTQYF